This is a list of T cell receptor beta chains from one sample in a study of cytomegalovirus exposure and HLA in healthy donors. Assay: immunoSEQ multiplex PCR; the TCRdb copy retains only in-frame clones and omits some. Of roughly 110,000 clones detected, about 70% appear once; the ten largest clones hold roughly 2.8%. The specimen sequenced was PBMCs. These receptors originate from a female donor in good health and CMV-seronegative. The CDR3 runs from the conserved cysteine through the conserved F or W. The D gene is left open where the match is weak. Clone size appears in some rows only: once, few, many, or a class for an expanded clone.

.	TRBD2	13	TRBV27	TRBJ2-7	CASGLAGDYEQYF	TGTGCCAGCGGACTAGCGGGAGACTACGAGCAGTACTTC
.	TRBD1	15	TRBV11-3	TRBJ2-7	CASSLAGTESYEQYF	TGTGCCAGCAGCCTTGCCGGGACAGAGTCCTACGAGCAGTACTTC
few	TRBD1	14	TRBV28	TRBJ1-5	CASSFTGGYQPQHF	TGTGCCAGCAGCTTCACAGGGGGATATCAGCCCCAGCATTTT
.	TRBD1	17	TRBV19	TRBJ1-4	CASRARTGDATNEKLFF	TGTGCCAGTAGGGCGAGGACAGGGGATGCAACTAATGAAAAACTGTTTTTT
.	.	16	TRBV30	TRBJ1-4	CAWSVHDVGQGRKLFF	TGTGCCTGGAGTGTACATGACGTGGGGCAAGGAAGAAAACTGTTTTTT
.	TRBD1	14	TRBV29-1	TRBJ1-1	CSGGTGGADTEAFF	TGCAGCGGCGGGACAGGGGGCGCGGACACTGAAGCTTTCTTT
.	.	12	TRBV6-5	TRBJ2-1	CASRETNNEQFF	TGTGCCAGCAGGGAGACTAACAATGAGCAGTTCTTC
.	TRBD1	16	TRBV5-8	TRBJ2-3	CASSAGTGRRSDTQYF	TGTGCCAGCAGCGCCGGGACAGGGAGGAGGTCAGATACGCAGTATTTT
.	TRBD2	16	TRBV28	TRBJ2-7	CASRRTGLAGLYEQYF	TGTGCCAGCAGAAGAACTGGGCTAGCGGGACTATACGAGCAGTACTTC
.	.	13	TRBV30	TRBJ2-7	CAWSVRLDDEQYF	TGTGCCTGGAGTGTACGCCTAGACGACGAGCAGTACTTC
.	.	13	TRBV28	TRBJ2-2	CASSFGGSGELFF	TGTGCCAGCAGTTTCGGGGGAAGCGGGGAGCTGTTTTTT
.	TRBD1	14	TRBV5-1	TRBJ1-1	CASSHWDRVTEAFF	TGCGCCAGCAGTCATTGGGACAGGGTTACTGAAGCTTTCTTT
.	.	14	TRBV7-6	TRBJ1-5	CASSLAEGNQPQHF	TGTGCCAGCAGCTTAGCGGAGGGGAATCAGCCCCAGCATTTT
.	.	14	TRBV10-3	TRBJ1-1	CAIRSQGADTEAFF	TGTGCCATCAGATCCCAAGGGGCGGACACTGAAGCTTTCTTT
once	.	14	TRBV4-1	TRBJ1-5	CASSQDAGNQPQHF	TGCGCCAGCAGCCAGGATGCGGGCAATCAGCCCCAGCATTTT
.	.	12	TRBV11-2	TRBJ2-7	CASSLGDLKQYF	TGTGCCAGCAGCTTAGGCGATCTCAAGCAGTACTTC
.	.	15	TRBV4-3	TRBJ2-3	CASSQDFGSTDTQYF	TGCGCCAGCAGCCAAGATTTCGGGAGCACAGATACGCAGTATTTT
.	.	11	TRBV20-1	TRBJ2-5	CSARELLEQYF	TGCAGTGCTAGGGAACTTCTAGAGCAGTACTTC
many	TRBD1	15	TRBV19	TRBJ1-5	CASSIVGTGDQPQHF	TGTGCCAGTAGTATAGTCGGGACAGGGGATCAGCCCCAGCATTTT
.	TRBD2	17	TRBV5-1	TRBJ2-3	CASSLGLAGGSTDTQYF	TGCGCCAGCAGCTTGGGACTAGCGGGAGGGTCCACAGATACGCAGTATTTT
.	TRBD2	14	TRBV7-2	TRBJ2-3	CASSSTSKEDTQYF	TGTGCCAGCAGCTCGACTAGCAAAGAAGATACGCAGTATTTT
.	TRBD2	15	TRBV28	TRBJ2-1	CASSFAGGTYNEQFF	TGTGCCAGCAGTTTCGCGGGAGGAACCTACAATGAGCAGTTCTTC
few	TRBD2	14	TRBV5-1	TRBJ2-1	CASRKAGGPNEQFF	TGCGCCAGCAGAAAGGCGGGAGGACCCAATGAGCAGTTCTTC
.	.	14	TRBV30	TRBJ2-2	CAWSVDTVTGELFF	TGTGCCTGGAGTGTCGATACGGTTACCGGGGAGCTGTTTTTT
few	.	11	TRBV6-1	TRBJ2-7	CASTGILEQYF	TGTGCCAGCACAGGCATTTTGGAGCAGTACTTC
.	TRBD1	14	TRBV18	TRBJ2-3	CASSPGQRTDTQYF	TGTGCCAGCTCTCCGGGACAGCGCACAGATACGCAGTATTTT
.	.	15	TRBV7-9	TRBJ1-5	CASSPGGGPRLPQHF	TGTGCCAGCAGCCCGGGAGGGGGGCCTAGGCTGCCCCAGCATTTT
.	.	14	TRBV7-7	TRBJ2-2	CASSAHQGSGELFF	TGTGCTAGCAGCGCACACCAGGGTTCCGGGGAGCTGTTTTTT
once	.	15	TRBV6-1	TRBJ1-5	CASSVGGGTSQPQHF	TGTGCCAGCAGTGTTGGGGGGGGCACTAGTCAGCCCCAGCATTTT
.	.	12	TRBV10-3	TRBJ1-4	CASGGLGEKLFF	TGTGCTTCGGGGGGCTTGGGTGAAAAACTGTTTTTT
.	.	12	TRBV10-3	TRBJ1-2	CAIPKENGGYTF	TGTGCCATCCCGAAGGAGAACGGCGGCTACACCTTC
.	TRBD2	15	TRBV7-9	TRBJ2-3	CASSLGTSGSDTQYF	TGTGCCAGCAGCTTAGGTACTAGCGGATCAGATACGCAGTATTTT
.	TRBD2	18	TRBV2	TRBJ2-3	CASSEAPKLAGIADTQYF	TGTGCCAGCAGTGAAGCGCCCAAACTAGCGGGAATCGCAGATACGCAGTATTTT
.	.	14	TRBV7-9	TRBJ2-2	CASSWQGGTGELFF	TGTGCCAGCAGCTGGCAGGGGGGCACCGGGGAGCTGTTTTTT
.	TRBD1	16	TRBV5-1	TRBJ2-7	CASSRNPGQGTYEQYF	TGCGCCAGCAGCCGTAACCCGGGACAGGGTACCTACGAGCAGTACTTC
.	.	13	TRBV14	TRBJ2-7	CASSLQGLYEQYF	TGTGCCAGCAGCCTACAGGGTCTCTACGAGCAGTACTTC
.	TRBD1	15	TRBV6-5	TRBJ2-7	CASRPGTGKAYEQYF	TGTGCCAGCAGACCCGGGACAGGGAAGGCATACGAGCAGTACTTC
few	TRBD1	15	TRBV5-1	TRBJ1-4	CASSPSGTGNEKLFF	TGCGCCAGCAGCCCCTCCGGGACAGGGAATGAAAAACTGTTTTTT
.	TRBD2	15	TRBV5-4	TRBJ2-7	CASSQDSGRDYEQYF	TGTGCCAGCAGCCAAGATAGCGGGAGGGATTACGAGCAGTACTTC
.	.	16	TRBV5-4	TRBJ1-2	CASSPILAAGTDGYTF	TGTGCCAGCAGCCCCATCCTCGCAGCAGGCACAGATGGCTACACCTTC
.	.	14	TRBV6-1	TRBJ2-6	CASSEQEEANVLTF	TGTGCCAGCAGTGAACAGGAGGAGGCCAACGTCCTGACTTTC
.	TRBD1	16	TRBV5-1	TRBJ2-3	CASSPRTGTSTDTQYF	TGCGCCAGCAGCCCCCGGACAGGGACTAGCACAGATACGCAGTATTTT
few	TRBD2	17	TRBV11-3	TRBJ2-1	CASSLGVAGGPYNEQFF	TGTGCCAGCAGCTTAGGGGTGGCGGGAGGTCCCTACAATGAGCAGTTCTTC
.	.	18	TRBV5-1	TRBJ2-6	CASSLAAGDSSGANVLTF	TGCGCCAGCAGCTTGGCGGCAGGGGATAGCTCTGGGGCCAACGTCCTGACTTTC
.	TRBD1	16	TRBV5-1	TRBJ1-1	CASSPGDRAGHTEAFF	TGCGCCAGCAGCCCGGGGGACAGGGCCGGACACACTGAAGCTTTCTTT
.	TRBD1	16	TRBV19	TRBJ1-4	CASSPRRQGALEKLFF	TGTGCCAGTAGTCCGCGTCGACAGGGGGCGCTTGAAAAACTGTTTTTT
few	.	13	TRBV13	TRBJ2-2	CASSLAGPGELFF	TGTGCCAGCAGCTTAGCAGGCCCCGGGGAGCTGTTTTTT
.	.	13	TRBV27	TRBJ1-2	CASSRRDNYGYTF	TGTGCCAGCAGCCGGAGAGACAACTATGGCTACACCTTC
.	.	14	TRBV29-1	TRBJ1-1	CSVEEVALNTEAFF	TGCAGCGTTGAAGAGGTGGCCTTGAACACTGAAGCTTTCTTT
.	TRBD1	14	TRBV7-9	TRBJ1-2	CASSLTETGDGYTF	TGTGCCAGCAGCTTAACTGAGACAGGGGACGGCTACACCTTC
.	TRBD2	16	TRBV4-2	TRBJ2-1	CASSRTTSGNWNEQFF	TGTGCCAGCAGCCGTACGACTAGCGGGAATTGGAATGAGCAGTTCTTC
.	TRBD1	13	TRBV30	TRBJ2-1	CALTDRAYNEQFF	TGTGCCCTAACGGACAGGGCTTACAATGAGCAGTTCTTC
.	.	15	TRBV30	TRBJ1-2	CAWSVNRGINYGYTF	TGTGCCTGGAGTGTTAATAGAGGGATTAACTATGGCTACACCTTC
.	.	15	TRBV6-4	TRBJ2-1	CASSLEGNSYNEQFF	TGTGCCAGCAGTCTGGAGGGGAATTCGTACAATGAGCAGTTCTTC
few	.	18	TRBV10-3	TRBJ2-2	CAISESRPMASNPGELFF	TGTGCCATCAGTGAGTCACGTCCGATGGCTAGCAATCCCGGGGAGCTGTTTTTT